This TCR beta chain was identified in a study of vaccination effects on CD4 cells after COVID-19. Study-wide results and caveats: Among infection- and vaccine-induced clones, marked clonal contraction occurred late after vaccination.

The trim removed 6 bases at V and 5 bases at J, leaving 6 bases unmatched. Germline V gene data show CDR1 as LGHDT and CDR2 as YNNKEL (reference sequence). The CDR3 totals 15 residues. The method was immunoSEQ multiplex PCR; TCRdb's version includes in-frame clones alone and lacks a portion of them. In the table there are roughly 73,000 clones, roughly 73% of which are singletons. Antigen-specific CD4+ T cells were expanded (with viral peptide pools) by the ViraFEST assay ahead of sequencing. Culturing for around 10 days preceded CD4+ T cell isolation. Convalescent patients had PCR-confirmed SARS-CoV-2 infection between March and December 2020. A note on this clone: What it binds is unknown.

V is TRBV3-1 (or the pseudogene TRBV3-2) and J is TRBJ2-5; 13 bases line up with TRBD2. The receptor comes from a human donor who had a prior SARS-CoV-2 infection. The sample in question was CD4+ T cells from PBMCs cultured with HIV peptides, obtained before COVID-19 vaccination. Specified subset: HIV-1 Nef peptide pool negative control/reference culture. Here the CDR3 DNA reads TGTGCCAGCAGAACTAGCGGGGGGGCGAGGGAGACCCAGTACTTC. Translated, it gives CASRTSGGARETQYF.